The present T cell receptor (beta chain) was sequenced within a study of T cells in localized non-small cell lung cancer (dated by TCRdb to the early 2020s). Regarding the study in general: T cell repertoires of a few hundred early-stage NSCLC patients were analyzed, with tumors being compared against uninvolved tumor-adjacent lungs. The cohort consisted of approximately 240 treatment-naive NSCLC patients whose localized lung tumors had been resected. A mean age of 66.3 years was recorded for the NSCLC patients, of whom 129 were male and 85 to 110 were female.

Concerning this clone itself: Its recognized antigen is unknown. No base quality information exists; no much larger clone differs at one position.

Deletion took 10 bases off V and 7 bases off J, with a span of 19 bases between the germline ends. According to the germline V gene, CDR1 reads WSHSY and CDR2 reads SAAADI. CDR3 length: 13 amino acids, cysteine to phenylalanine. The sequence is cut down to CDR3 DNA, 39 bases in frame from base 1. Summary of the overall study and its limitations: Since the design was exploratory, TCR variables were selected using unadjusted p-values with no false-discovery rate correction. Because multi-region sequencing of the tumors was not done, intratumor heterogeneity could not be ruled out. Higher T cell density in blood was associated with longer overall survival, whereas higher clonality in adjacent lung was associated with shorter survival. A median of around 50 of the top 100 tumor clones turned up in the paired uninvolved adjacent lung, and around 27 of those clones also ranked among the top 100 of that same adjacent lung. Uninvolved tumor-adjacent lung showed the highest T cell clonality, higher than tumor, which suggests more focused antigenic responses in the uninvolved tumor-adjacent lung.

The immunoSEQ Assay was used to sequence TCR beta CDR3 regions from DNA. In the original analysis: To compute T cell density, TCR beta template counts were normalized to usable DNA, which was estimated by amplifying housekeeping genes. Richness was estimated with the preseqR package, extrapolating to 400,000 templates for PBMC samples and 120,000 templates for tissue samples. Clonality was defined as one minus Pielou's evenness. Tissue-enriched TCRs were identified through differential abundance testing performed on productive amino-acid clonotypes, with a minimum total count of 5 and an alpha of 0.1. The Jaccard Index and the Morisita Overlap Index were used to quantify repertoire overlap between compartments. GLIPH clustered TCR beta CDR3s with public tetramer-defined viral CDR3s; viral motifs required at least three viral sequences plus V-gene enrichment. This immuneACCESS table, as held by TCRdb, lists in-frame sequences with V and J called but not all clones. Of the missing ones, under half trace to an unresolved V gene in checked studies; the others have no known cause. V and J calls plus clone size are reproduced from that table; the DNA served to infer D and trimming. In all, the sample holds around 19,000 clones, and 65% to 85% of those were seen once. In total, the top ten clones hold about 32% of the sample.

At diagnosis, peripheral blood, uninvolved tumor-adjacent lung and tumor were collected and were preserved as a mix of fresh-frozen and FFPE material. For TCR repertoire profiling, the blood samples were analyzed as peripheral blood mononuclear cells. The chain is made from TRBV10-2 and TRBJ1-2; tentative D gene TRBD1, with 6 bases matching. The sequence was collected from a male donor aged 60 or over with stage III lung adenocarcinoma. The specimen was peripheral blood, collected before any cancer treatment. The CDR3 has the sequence CATTGTNSGGYTF. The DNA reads TGCGCCACTACTGGGACAAATTCGGGTGGCTACACCTTC.